The 27 T cell receptor beta chains presented below share a single source sample, sequenced in a study of PD-1 blockade in classical Hodgkin lymphoma. Assay used: immunoSEQ multiplex PCR; TCRdb lists only in-frame clones, some missing. The table includes 30,000 to 40,000 clones, around nine tenths detected once. Each patient's relapse followed autologous stem cell transplantation, and brentuximab vedotin exposure varied. Thawed PBMCs were the source of CD4+ T cells, purified by magnetic negative selection. The sequencing used CD4+ T cells from blood, collected at baseline. The receptors derive from a human donor with classical Hodgkin lymphoma.

This sequence joins TRBV9 and TRBJ2-7, with 10 nucleotides matching TRBD2. V was clipped by 3 bases and J by 5 bases; unmatched bases: 8. The CDR3 length is 15 residues. Per germline, CDR1 SGDLS and CDR2 YYNGEE. This CDR3 reads CASSESGRAYDEQYF. For the CDR3, the DNA is TGTGCCAGCAGCGAGAGCGGGAGGGCCTATGACGAGCAGTACTTC.

The chain joins TRBV28 to TRBJ2-7, with 7 bases that match TRBD2. Germline CDR1 reads MDHEN; CDR2 reads SYDVKM. This CDR3 is built from 14 residues. V was pared by 3 bases and J by 9 bases, with 11 bases of the junction left unmatched. The CDR3 DNA is TGTGCCAGCAGTTTCGCGGGAGTGTTGGTCCGGCAGTACTTC. Protein sequence: CASSFAGVLVRQYF.

In DNA form, the CDR3 reads TGTGCCAGCAGTGGCCTCGGGACAGGGATCTACGAGCAGTACTTC. It encodes CASSGLGTGIYEQYF. The chain joins TRBV25-1 to TRBJ2-7, with 9 bases lining up with TRBD1. The CDR3 spans 15 residues. Unmatched junction bases numbered 7, after V lost 4 bases and J lost 3 bases. Germline CDR1 MGHDK, CDR2 SYGVNS.

The chain recombines TRBV9 with TRBJ2-3; 9 bases map to TRBD2. Germline V gene data show CDR1 as SGDLS and CDR2 as YYNGEE. The length of the CDR3 is 18 residues. After removal of 4 bases from V and 3 bases from J, the junction contained 15 bases not matched to a gene. CDR3 sequence (DNA): TGTGCCAGCAGCCCACTAGCGGGTTATGGGGCTGGTACAGATACGCAGTATTTT. Amino acid sequence: CASSPLAGYGAGTDTQYF. The entire variable domain, with the rest obtained from reference TRBV9 and TRBJ2-3, is as follows: DSGVTQTPKHLITATGQRVTLRCSPRSGDLSVYWYQQSLDQGLQFLIQYYNGEERAKGNILERFSAQQFPDLHSELNLSSLELGDSALYFCASSPLAGYGAGTDTQYFGPGTRLTVL.

V and J are TRBV5-1 and TRBJ1-4; 7 bases map to TRBD1. This CDR3 comprises 14 residues. Germline CDR1 is SGHRS and CDR2 is YFSETQ. V lost 5 bases and J lost 6; bases outside the gene matches: 7. The CDR3 DNA reads TGCGCCAGCAGTCCGGGAGGGGGCCATGAAAAACTGTTTTTT. This codes for CASSPGGGHEKLFF.

J is TRBJ2-7 and V is TRBV2; no reliable D call. The CDR3 length is 12 residues. Germline V gives CDR1 SNHLY, CDR2 FYNNEI. Trimming left V 7 bases short and J 0 bases short, with 7 bases between. For the CDR3, the DNA is TGTGCCAGCAATACAAACTCCTACGAGCAGTACTTC. Translation gives CASNTNSYEQYF.

The J gene is TRBJ1-2, the V gene TRBV7-8; D is possibly TRBD1 (5 bases). CDR1 is SGHVS and CDR2 is FQNEAQ in the germline V gene. Trimming removed 0 bases from V and 9 bases from J, with 17 bases in between. The CDR3 has 15 amino acids. CDR3 coding DNA: TGTGCCAGCAGCTTAGCTCTGGGGGAGGGTTACAGCTACACCTTC. It is translated as CASSLALGEGYSYTF. The whole variable domain, remainder taken from reference TRBV7-8 and TRBJ1-2, is GAGVSQSPRYKVAKRGQDVALRCDPISGHVSLFWYQQALGQGPEFLTYFQNEAQLDKSGLPSDRFFAERPEGSVSTLKIQRTQQEDSAVYLCASSLALGEGYSYTFGSGTRLTVV.

The V and J genes are TRBV30 and TRBJ1-1; the D is unclear. V lost 7 bases and J 3 bases, leaving 12 bases between the germline ends. CDR3 length equals 12 residues. The V gene's germline CDR1 is GTSNPN and CDR2 SVGIG (reference sequence). The CDR3 is CASSHSDTEAFF. As DNA, the CDR3 is TGTGCCTCCAGTCATTCAGACACTGAAGCTTTCTTT.

This chain links TRBV5-1 with TRBJ2-2; the match to TRBD1 covers 7 bases. After removal of 2 bases from V and 4 bases from J, the junction contained 8 bases not matched to a gene. The CDR3 runs to 16 residues. CDR1 and CDR2 from the germline V gene are SGHRS and YFSETQ. The CDR3 region is CASSFPIDRATGELFF. In DNA, the CDR3 is TGCGCCAGCAGCTTCCCGATCGACAGGGCCACCGGGGAGCTGTTTTTT. Looking up the rest from reference TRBV5-1 and TRBJ2-2 gives the full variable domain: KAGVTQTPRYLIKTRGQQVTLSCSPISGHRSVSWYQQTPGQGLQFLFEYFSETQRNKGNFPGRFSGRQFSNSRSEMNVSTLELGDSALYLCASSFPIDRATGELFFGEGSRLTVL.

V gene TRBV18 combines with J gene TRBJ2-7, with no clear D. Germline V gene lookup returns CDR1 KGHSH and CDR2 LQKENI. The CDR3 covers 13 residues. Deletions cut 3 bases from V and 4 bases from J, with 10 bases between. The CDR3 loop is CASSPYLKYEQYF. The CDR3 DNA reads as TGTGCCAGCTCACCCTACCTTAAGTACGAGCAGTACTTC.

This clone was observed a few times. The chain carries TRBV28 and TRBJ1-1; D remains ambiguous. V was shortened by 5 bases and J by 8 bases, with 27 bases between the two germline ends. The CDR3 is 17 amino acids. Germline lookup yields CDR1 MDHEN and CDR2 SYDVKM. CDR3 nucleotides: TGTGCCAGCAGTCTTCTCCGGGTGCCCTCTCAGGTCAAGGAAGCTTTCTTT. This codes for CASSLLRVPSQVKEAFF.

The chain has TRBV10-1 and TRBJ1-1; 10 nucleotides line up with TRBD1. Germline V CDR1 and CDR2: WNHNN, SYGVQD (reference sequence). CDR3 length: 18 residues. V lost 4 bases, J lost 1 base, and 12 bases stayed unmatched. The CDR3 loop reads CASSANPGQGKGNTEAFF. The DNA for the CDR3 is TGCGCCAGCAGTGCCAACCCGGGACAGGGGAAGGGGAACACTGAAGCTTTCTTT.

This chain connects TRBV5-4 to TRBJ2-4, with TRBD1 matching over 8 bases. Germline V CDR1 and CDR2: SGHNT, YYREEE (reference sequence). This CDR3 spans 16 amino acids. Losses at the gene ends were 0 bases for V and 8 bases for J; bases not matched to a gene: 10. In nucleotides, the CDR3 is TGTGCCAGCAGCTTGGGAGGGCTGACAGGGGATGACATTCAGTACTTC. Encoded protein: CASSLGGLTGDDIQYF.

The V call is TRBV5-4, the J call TRBJ2-5; D possibly corresponds to TRBD2 (5 bases). The CDR3 runs to 14 residues. Germline CDR1 and CDR2: SGHNT and YYREEE (reference sequence). Deletions cut 0 bases from V and 2 bases from J, with 8 bases between. The CDR3 loop is CASSLAGSQETQYF. The CDR3 DNA reads TGTGCCAGCAGCTTGGCGGGATCGCAAGAGACCCAGTACTTC.

The chain recombines TRBV10-3 with TRBJ1-1, with TRBD1 matching 12 bases. Trimming at V came to 2 bases and at J to 4 bases, leaving 5 bases not matched to a gene. Germline lookup yields CDR1 ENHRY and CDR2 SYGVKD. The CDR3 has 16 amino acids. CDR3 in DNA: TGTGCCATCAGTGAGAAGGGACAGGGGGCGCGCACTGAAGCTTTCTTT. Amino acids: CAISEKGQGARTEAFF.

In this sample, this clone turned up a few times. V gene TRBV2 combines with J gene TRBJ2-2; D is uncertain. The ends were cut back, 3 bases at V and 3 bases at J, with 8 bases in the middle. In germline, CDR1 is SNHLY, CDR2 FYNNEI. The CDR3 is made up of 14 amino acids. The CDR3 reads CASSDLGYTGELFF. The CDR3 bases are TGTGCCAGCAGTGATCTAGGGTACACCGGGGAGCTGTTTTTT.

This clone came up once. The chain has TRBV27 and TRBJ2-4; D remains unclear. V was clipped by 5 bases and J by 0 bases, with 8 bases between them. CDR3 length: 14 amino acids. Germline V CDR1 and CDR2: MNHEY, SMNVEV (reference sequence). The CDR3 loop reads CASSQYPAKNIQYF. Written as DNA, the CDR3 is TGTGCCAGCAGTCAATATCCAGCCAAAAACATTCAGTACTTC.

V is TRBV7-8 and J is TRBJ2-1; TRBD2 matches at 8 bases. The ends lost 1 base at V and 4 bases at J; junction bases unmatched: 9. From germline, CDR1 is SGHVS and CDR2 FQNEAQ. This CDR3 comprises 17 residues. The CDR3 protein is CASSLVGLAGGYNEQFF. The CDR3 bases are TGTGCCAGCAGCTTAGTAGGGCTAGCGGGCGGATACAATGAGCAGTTCTTC.

J is TRBJ1-3 and V is TRBV5-1, with TRBD1 as a possible D gene (6 bases). Germline assignment: CDR1 SGHRS and CDR2 YFSETQ. V was trimmed by 0 bases and J by 2 bases, leaving 12 bases between them. The CDR3 runs 16 residues. For the CDR3, the DNA is TGCGCCAGCAGCTTGGGACGGGGGCCCGCTGGAAACACCATATATTTT. This encodes CASSLGRGPAGNTIYF.

The CDR3 is CASSLIGLLDEQFF. CDR3 DNA: TGTGCCAGCAGTTTAATCGGATTGTTAGATGAGCAGTTCTTC. J is TRBJ2-1 and V is TRBV28, with D uncertain. The germline V gene encodes CDR1 MDHEN and CDR2 SYDVKM. V was cut by 2 bases and J by 8 bases, with 13 bases left in between. This CDR3 comprises 14 residues.

The chain recombines TRBV5-1 with TRBJ2-7; 9 nucleotides align to TRBD1. The CDR3 loop spans 18 amino acids. Germline V gene sequence: CDR1 SGHRS, CDR2 YFSETQ. Germline trimming cut 4 bases from V and 5 bases from J; bases unmatched to any gene: 19. The CDR3, as DNA: TGCGCCAGCAGCGGACTACGGGACAGGGTAAGGGCGAGTGACGAGCAGTACTTC. It codes for CASSGLRDRVRASDEQYF.

The genes are TRBV5-1 and TRBJ1-2; D is ambiguous. This CDR3 has 13 residues. From germline, CDR1 is SGHRS and CDR2 YFSETQ. Trimming removed 2 bases from V and 6 bases from J, with 11 bases in between. This CDR3 is CASSFYGLDGYTF. The CDR3 DNA sequence: TGCGCCAGCAGCTTCTACGGATTGGATGGCTACACCTTC.

J is TRBJ2-2 and V is TRBV5-1; 7 positions agree with TRBD2. Germline CDR1 SGHRS, CDR2 YFSETQ. The CDR3 is 16 residues long. V lost 0 bases and J lost 0; bases outside the gene matches: 2. CDR3 nucleotides: TGCGCCAGCAGCTTGGGGCTAGCGGCGAACACCGGGGAGCTGTTTTTT. Residues: CASSLGLAANTGELFF.

This chain uses TRBV6-5 with TRBJ2-7, with 10 nucleotides matching TRBD1. The CDR3 runs to 16 residues. Germline V gene lookup returns CDR1 MNHEY and CDR2 SVGAGI. V trimming: 0 bases; J trimming: 3 bases; junction bases outside the gene matches: 5. CDR3 DNA: TGTGCCAGCAGTTACTCAAGAAGGACAGGGGGCTACGAGCAGTACTTC. This translates into CASSYSRRTGGYEQYF.

This CDR3 is CASSIGTASNQPQHF. CDR3 nucleotide sequence: TGCGCCAGCAGCATCGGGACAGCTAGCAATCAGCCCCAGCATTTT. The J gene is TRBJ1-5, the V gene TRBV4-1, with 7 positions matching TRBD1. Germline V gives CDR1 MGHRA, CDR2 YSYEKL. After removal of 5 bases from V and 0 bases from J, the junction contained 4 bases not matched to a gene. This CDR3 is built from 15 residues.

The V gene is TRBV5-1, the J gene TRBJ1-6; D is unclear. CDR3 size: 15 residues. CDR1 SGHRS and CDR2 YFSETQ come from the germline V gene. V dropped 0 bases and J dropped 7 bases, with 11 bases sitting between them. The CDR3 reads CASSLARQNNSPLHF. The CDR3 region has the DNA TGCGCCAGCAGCTTGGCCAGGCAGAACAATTCACCCCTCCACTTT. The whole variable domain, filled in from reference TRBV5-1 and TRBJ1-6, reads KAGVTQTPRYLIKTRGQQVTLSCSPISGHRSVSWYQQTPGQGLQFLFEYFSETQRNKGNFPGRFSGRQFSNSRSEMNVSTLELGDSALYLCASSLARQNNSPLHFGNGTRLTVT.

The chain couples TRBV5-1 to TRBJ2-6; 8 bases map to TRBD2. V was pared by 4 bases and J by 0 bases, with 9 bases of the junction left unmatched. The length of the CDR3 is 18 residues. Germline V CDR1 and CDR2: SGHRS, YFSETQ. CDR3 region: CASSRSSGGSSGANVLTF. The CDR3 DNA reads as TGCGCCAGCAGCCGGTCAAGCGGGGGTTCCTCTGGGGCCAACGTCCTGACTTTC.